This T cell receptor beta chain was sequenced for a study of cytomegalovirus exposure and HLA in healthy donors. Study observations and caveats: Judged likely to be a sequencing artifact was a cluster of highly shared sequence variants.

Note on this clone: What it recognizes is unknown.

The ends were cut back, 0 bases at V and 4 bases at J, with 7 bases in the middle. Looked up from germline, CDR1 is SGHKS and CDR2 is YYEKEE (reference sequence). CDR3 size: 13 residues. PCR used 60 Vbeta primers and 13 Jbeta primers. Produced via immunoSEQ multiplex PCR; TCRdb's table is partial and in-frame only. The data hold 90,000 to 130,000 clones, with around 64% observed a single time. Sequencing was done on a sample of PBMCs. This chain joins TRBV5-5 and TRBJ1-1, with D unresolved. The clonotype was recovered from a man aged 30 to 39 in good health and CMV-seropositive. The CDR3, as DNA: TGTGCCAGCAGCTTGGCACTAGCCACTGAAGCTTTCTTT. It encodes CASSLALATEAFF.